The TCR beta chain described here comes from a study of T-cell memory formation after mild COVID-19 (dated by TCRdb to the early 2020s). In terms of the full investigation: TCR sequence clusters from the two donors were largely donor specific. Longitudinal TCRalpha and TCRbeta repertoire sequencing tracked T-cell clones expanding and contracting after mild COVID-19 in a couple of donors. The cohort comprised two young, previously healthy adult volunteers, one female and one male.

Here is what the overall study found, with its caveats: The second-wave clones that peaked on day 37 were not confirmed to be SARS-CoV-2 specific. Contracting CD4+ clones were located mainly in the CM and EM memory subsets, whereas CD8+ clones were found to be enriched in EMRA. The study covered only a couple of mild cases, and larger cohorts including severe cases with pre-infection samples were considered necessary. Some responding clones were found in pre-infection memory, which suggests that pre-existing cross-reactive memory T cells took part in the SARS-CoV-2 response. Balanced CD4/CD8 phenotypes were observed for clones contracting from day 15 to 85, whereas a bias towards CD4+ was observed for a second wave of clones expanding from day 15 to 37.

The CDR3 sequence holds 15 residues, the cysteine and phenylalanine included. Just CDR3 DNA is preserved here, 45 bases in frame from base 1. Based on the germline V gene (reference sequence), the CDR1 and CDR2 sequences are LNHDA and SQIVND. Trimming removed 7 bases from V and 6 bases from J; the gene matches leave 7 bases unexplained. PBMCs were isolated by Ficoll-Paque density gradient centrifugation. Reads for this sample came from an Illumina NovaSeq 6000. Using 5'RACE with constant-segment primers, TCRalpha and TCRbeta cDNA libraries were constructed, with sample barcodes and unique molecular identifiers added in the process. Trizol reagent was used to extract RNA from every sample. Library amplification was performed in two PCR steps, and a second sample barcode and Illumina TruSeq adapters were introduced in the second step. The libraries were sequenced on an Illumina NovaSeq using 2 x 150 bp paired-end reads. Processing in the source paper ran as follows. Demultiplexing of reads and collapsing into UMI-guided consensus sequences were performed with migec v1.2.7. Using mixcr v2.1.11, UMI consensuses were aligned to TRA and TRB V and J templates and then assembled into clonotypes. Expanded or contracted clonotypes were those called significant by both edgeR and NoisET, with noise models trained on biological replicates. For edgeR calls, the cutoffs were a false discovery rate-adjusted p below 0.01 and a log2 fold-change threshold of 1. As an exploratory analysis of dynamics, max-normalized trajectories of the 1000 most abundant clonotypes were examined with PCA combined with hierarchical clustering. Separately sequenced CD4+ and CD8+ repertoires were used to assign a CD4 or CD8 phenotype to each responding clone. TCRdb handled the public reads itself, with Q25 trimming in fastp and clone calling in MiXCR, and kept productive beta chains. Every CDR3 protein is listed once, alongside the most common genes and DNA of its rows. Here the V and J calls rest on TCRdb's processing, not on the authors' analysis. This sample comprises 450,000 to 650,000 distinct CDR3 sequences, 20% of them detected only once. Clones ranked in the top ten supply around 13% of the sample.

For this clonotype: Its antigen remains unidentified. No clone much larger than this one lies a single base away; base qualities are absent.

The receptor comes from an adult woman who had mild COVID-19 (a few samples of this study predate the infection). The sample titles of this study are shuffled in the database, so cell type and time point are left out; the donor was told from shared clones. Sequenced input: PBMCs or a T cell subset sorted from them (not recorded which). The chain uses TRBV19 and TRBJ1-6; TRBD1 fits 9 bases in the junction. The sequence in DNA is TGTGCCAGTAAGACAGGGGGTGTCTTTAATTCACCCCTCCACTTT. Its amino acids are CASKTGGVFNSPLHF.